The 27 T cell receptor beta chains in this list originate from one sample, sequenced in a study of blood T cell repertoires in COVID-19. Produced via immunoSEQ multiplex PCR; TCRdb's table is partial and in-frame only. The sample holds some 300,000 clones, nearly 90% seen once. The source material was PBMCs or T cells enriched from blood (not recorded which). All receptors come from a woman in her 50s who had been exposed to COVID-19.

This clone was detected only a few times. The V and J genes are TRBV2 and TRBJ2-7, with D perhaps matching TRBD1 (7 bases). The CDR3 spans 13 residues. The germline gives CDR1 SNHLY, CDR2 FYNNEI. Trimming removed 8 bases at V and 3 bases at J, with 14 bases between. The CDR3 DNA sequence: TGTGCCAGCCCCGGACAGGAGGGCTACGAGCAGTACTTC. Translation: CASPGQEGYEQYF.

The V call is TRBV28, the J call TRBJ1-3, with unresolved D. Looked up from germline, CDR1 is MDHEN and CDR2 is SYDVKM. CDR3 length equals 14 residues. V was pared by 7 bases and J by 0 bases, with 10 bases between. The CDR3 loop is CASKNPSSGNTIYF. CDR3 sequence (DNA): TGTGCCAGCAAAAACCCGAGCTCTGGAAACACCATATATTTT. The complete variable domain, with remaining parts taken from reference TRBV28 and TRBJ1-3, reads DVKVTQSSRYLVKRTGEKVFLECVQDMDHENMFWYRQDPGLGLRLIYFSYDVKMKEKGDIPEGYSVSREKKERFSLILESASTNQTSMYLCASKNPSSGNTIYFGEGSWLTVV.

The rearrangement uses TRBV11-2 and TRBJ2-1, with 7 bases aligning to TRBD2. The CDR3 is made up of 15 amino acids. V dropped 4 bases and J dropped 0; count of bases not matched to a gene: 3. Looked up from germline, CDR1 is SGHAT and CDR2 is FQNNGV. In DNA, the CDR3 is TGTGCCAGCAGCTCAAGGACTAGCTCCTACAATGAGCAGTTCTTC. It encodes CASSSRTSSYNEQFF.

The CDR3 protein is CASSFLVNQPQHF. The CDR3 region has the DNA TGCGCCAGCAGCTTCCTTGTCAATCAGCCCCAGCATTTT. The genes are TRBV4-1 and TRBJ1-5; no reliable D call. With 5 bases removed from V and 3 bases from J, the gap between germline ends came to 8 bases. Germline lookup yields CDR1 MGHRA and CDR2 YSYEKL. The CDR3 runs 13 residues.

The chain combines TRBV5-1 with TRBJ2-3; 11 positions match TRBD2. The CDR3 totals 16 residues. Per the germline V gene, CDR1 is SGHRS and CDR2 is YFSETQ. J lost 2 bases, V lost 4 bases, and 6 bases had no gene match. In DNA, the CDR3 is TGCGCCAGCAGCGGGCGACTAGCGGGAATCACAGATACGCAGTATTTT. Translated: CASSGRLAGITDTQYF.

This chain uses TRBV6-5 with TRBJ1-3; a weak D match, TRBD1 (5 bases). The CDR3 is 15 amino acids. Per germline, CDR1 MNHEY and CDR2 SVGAGI. Trimming left V 3 bases short and J 2 bases short, with 11 bases between. The chain's CDR3 is CASSYRGGAGNTIYF. CDR3 nucleotide sequence: TGTGCCAGCAGTTATAGGGGAGGTGCTGGAAACACCATATATTTT.

The chain joins TRBV2 to TRBJ1-1; D is unresolved. The ends were cut back, 1 base at V and 0 bases at J, with 6 bases in the middle. The CDR3 consists of 14 residues. CDR1 is SNHLY and CDR2 is FYNNEI in the germline V gene. The CDR3 nucleotides read TGTGCCAGCAGTGAAGGTGTAATGAACACTGAAGCTTTCTTT. Protein sequence: CASSEGVMNTEAFF.

This clone was counted once. Other nucleotide sequences from this sample produce the same CDR3. This chain joins TRBV7-9 and TRBJ2-1, with D maybe TRBD2 (6 bases). The V end was cut by 3 bases, the J end by 4 bases, with 7 bases between. The CDR3 sequence is 13 residues long. The germline V gene encodes CDR1 SEHNR and CDR2 FQNEAQ (reference sequence). The CDR3 protein is CASSLTSYNEQFF. In DNA, the CDR3 is TGTGCCAGCAGCTTGACTAGTTACAATGAGCAGTTCTTC.

The V call is TRBV4-1, the J call TRBJ2-7; 9 nucleotides align to TRBD2. This CDR3 spans 21 amino acids. V shed 1 base and J 5 bases; nucleotides not matched to a gene: 24. CDR1 is MGHRA and CDR2 is YSYEKL in the germline V gene. As DNA, the CDR3 is TGCGCCAGCAGCCAAGCTTTTCTTGGTGGGCTAGCGGGGCCCACGGGGGACGAGCAGTACTTC. Its translation: CASSQAFLGGLAGPTGDEQYF.

V gene TRBV19 combines with J gene TRBJ2-7; 7 bases map to TRBD2. There are 14 residues in the CDR3. The germline V gene encodes CDR1 LNHDA and CDR2 SQIVND (reference sequence). V shed 3 bases, J shed 3 bases, and the junction held 5 bases outside the gene matches. Written as DNA, the CDR3 is TGTGCCAGTAGTATCATAGCGGGCGGCTACGAGCAGTACTTC. Residues: CASSIIAGGYEQYF.

The chain combines TRBV5-1 with TRBJ1-1; D is possibly TRBD1 (6 bases). Trimming removed 2 bases from V and 0 bases from J, with 11 bases in between. Germline V lookup: CDR1 SGHRS, CDR2 YFSETQ. CDR3 length: 15 amino acids. DNA of the CDR3: TGCGCCAGCAGCTTCACAGGGAACATGAACACTGAAGCTTTCTTT. Translating it yields CASSFTGNMNTEAFF.

This chain joins TRBV6-1 and TRBJ1-1; 9 positions agree with TRBD1. Germline assignment: CDR1 MNHNS and CDR2 SASEGT. V lost 6 bases, J lost 5 bases, and 13 bases stayed unmatched. The CDR3 runs 16 residues. CDR3 sequence: CASRETGGAGSTEAFF. CDR3 nucleotides: TGTGCCAGCAGGGAAACAGGGGGCGCAGGTAGTACTGAAGCTTTCTTT.

The V gene is TRBV5-4, the J gene TRBJ2-5; 8 bases map to TRBD2. J was trimmed by 4 bases and V by 4 bases; bases with no gene match: 12. The CDR3 loop spans 16 amino acids. Germline CDR1 SGHNT, CDR2 YYREEE (reference sequence). CDR3 region: CASSRATDRGGETQYF. The CDR3 nucleotides are TGTGCCAGCAGCCGAGCCACTGATCGGGGGGGAGAGACCCAGTACTTC.

The gene calls are TRBV12-3 or TRBV12-4 and TRBJ1-5, with D unclear. This CDR3 has 13 residues. The V gene lost 6 bases and the J gene lost 7 bases, with 13 bases spanning the gap. The CDR3 sequence is CASSRSVAQPQHF. In nucleotides, the CDR3 is TGTGCCAGCAGCCGATCCGTAGCCCAGCCCCAGCATTTT.

The rearrangement joins TRBV21-1 to TRBJ2-5; TRBD2, the D gene given by the table, was not confirmed from the DNA. TRBV21-1 is a pseudogene. This CDR3 contains 17 residues. As DNA, the CDR3 is TGTGCCAGCAGCAACCCGGGACTAGCGGGGGAAGAAGAGACCCAGTACTTC. Translation: CASSNPGLAGEEETQYF.

The chain recombines TRBV7-9 with TRBJ1-4; a possible D gene is TRBD1 (6 bases). Germline lookup yields CDR1 SEHNR and CDR2 FQNEAQ (reference sequence). V gave up 3 bases and J gave up 7 bases, with 18 bases separating them. The CDR3 contains 16 residues. The DNA for the CDR3 is TGTGCCAGCAGCTTCCCCTCGACAGGTGGAGGTGAAAAACTGTTTTTT. Its translation: CASSFPSTGGGEKLFF.

CDR3 DNA: TGTGCCAGCAGCTTAGTCGGGTCCCTCCCTACCCCAGATACGCAGTATTTT. Amino acid sequence: CASSLVGSLPTPDTQYF. The rearrangement uses TRBV7-2 and TRBJ2-3; D unresolved. The V gene lost 1 base and the J gene lost 4 bases, with 18 bases spanning the gap. The CDR3 totals 17 residues. Germline CDR1 SGHTA, CDR2 FQGNSA.

This chain links TRBV10-3 with TRBJ1-6; 7 bases line up with TRBD1. Germline trimming cut 6 bases from V and 8 bases from J; bases unmatched to any gene: 7. CDR1 and CDR2 (germline): ENHRY, SYGVKD. CDR3 size: 14 residues. CDR3 DNA sequence: TGTGCCATCAGGACAGGGCCCGGGGATTCACCCCTCCACTTT. This gives the protein CAIRTGPGDSPLHF.

The chain couples TRBV4-1 to TRBJ2-6; D unclear. This CDR3 region has 13 residues. Germline V gene data show CDR1 as MGHRA and CDR2 as YSYEKL. V was pared by 0 bases and J by 9 bases, with 6 bases between. The CDR3 here is CASSQETVNVLTF. In DNA, the CDR3 is TGCGCCAGCAGCCAAGAAACGGTCAACGTCCTGACTTTC.

This clone occurred once. The V and J genes are TRBV3-1 (or the pseudogene TRBV3-2) and TRBJ1-2; a weak D match, TRBD1 (6 bases). The CDR3 runs 14 residues. Germline CDR1 LGHDT, CDR2 YNNKEL (reference sequence). Trimming pared 4 bases from V and 6 bases from J, leaving 15 bases between. CDR3 region: CASSPNRALDGYTF. DNA for the CDR3: TGTGCCAGCAGCCCCAACAGGGCACTCGATGGCTACACCTTC.

The chain links TRBV27 to TRBJ2-7; TRBD1 agrees at 7 bases. Germline V gene sequence: CDR1 MNHEY, CDR2 SMNVEV (reference sequence). The CDR3 runs to 14 residues. The junction had 6 bases not matched to a gene; V was cut back by 5 bases and J by 2 bases. As DNA, the CDR3 is TGTGCCAGCAGTCGGGGACAGTCACCCTACGAGCAGTACTTC. It yields the protein CASSRGQSPYEQYF.

The V and J genes are TRBV19 and TRBJ1-1; weak D call: TRBD1 (6 bases). The CDR3 sequence is 15 residues long. V was trimmed by 8 bases and J by 4 bases, leaving 20 bases between them. Germline CDR1 reads LNHDA; CDR2 reads SQIVND (reference sequence). The CDR3 here is CASSLQGIRSTEAFF. The CDR3 DNA reads as TGTGCCAGTTCTCTCCAGGGGATACGTAGCACTGAAGCTTTCTTT.

This chain links TRBV3-1 (or the pseudogene TRBV3-2) with TRBJ2-3, with a weak D call TRBD2 (5 bases). The germline gives CDR1 LGHDT, CDR2 YNNKEL (reference sequence). V was trimmed by 4 bases and J by 3 bases, leaving 8 bases between them. The CDR3 has 13 amino acids. The CDR3 reads CASSPPGTDTQYF. The CDR3 coding sequence is TGTGCCAGCAGCCCCCCGGGGACAGATACGCAGTATTTT.

This chain links TRBV5-5 with TRBJ1-1, with D uncertain. The CDR3 consists of 17 residues. Trimming stripped 4 bases from V and 4 bases from J, with 23 bases between. Germline V lookup: CDR1 SGHKS, CDR2 YYEKEE (reference sequence). CDR3 protein: CASSGFGRGEGGTEAFF. In DNA, the CDR3 is TGTGCCAGCAGCGGATTTGGACGGGGAGAGGGTGGCACTGAAGCTTTCTTT.

This chain joins TRBV25-1 and TRBJ1-1; tentative D call: TRBD1 (5 bases). V was pared by 4 bases and J by 3 bases, with 15 bases between. The CDR3 spans 15 residues. CDR1 and CDR2 from the germline V gene are MGHDK and SYGVNS. CDR3 nucleotide sequence: TGTGCCAGCAGTGGCATTAGGGGTCAGGACACTGAAGCTTTCTTT. The encoded protein is CASSGIRGQDTEAFF.

Remarks on this clone: This same CDR3 is encoded by further DNA sequences in the sample. The gene calls are TRBV19 and TRBJ2-5, with 7 nucleotides matching TRBD1. Germline values: CDR1 LNHDA, CDR2 SQIVND (reference sequence). This CDR3 is built from 15 residues. With V trimmed by 2 bases and J by 2 bases, 5 bases remained unmatched. CDR3 region: CASSIRQGMQETQYF. The CDR3 coding sequence is TGTGCCAGTAGTATAAGACAGGGAATGCAAGAGACCCAGTACTTC. Filled out from reference TRBV19 and TRBJ2-5, the complete variable domain reads DGGITQSPKYLFRKEGQNVTLSCEQNLNHDAMYWYRQDPGQGLRLIYYSQIVNDFQKGDIAEGYSVSREKKESFPLTVTSAQKNPTAFYLCASSIRQGMQETQYFGPGTRLLVL.

The rearrangement links TRBV6-1 to TRBJ2-1; tentative D call: TRBD2 (6 bases). Looked up from germline, CDR1 is MNHNS and CDR2 is SASEGT. V was cut by 2 bases and J by 4 bases, with 9 bases left in between. This CDR3 is 14 amino acids long. The CDR3 here is CASSEPSGYNEQFF. CDR3 DNA sequence: TGTGCCAGCAGTGAACCCAGCGGGTACAATGAGCAGTTCTTC.